The 5 T cell receptor beta chains in this list originate from one sample, sequenced in a study of T-cell reconstitution after alpha-beta-depleted transplantation in children. A library of TCRbeta sequences, prepared with unique molecular identifiers, was generated. TCRdb itself ran the PCR reads through MiXCR, one entry per CDR3 protein. Among some 600,000 distinct CDR3 sequences listed, 15% to 20% were seen once. The sequenced sample was PBMCs from the stem cell graft donor, obtained from the stem cell graft. These TCRs come from a human donor who donated a stem cell graft to a child with acute myeloid leukemia.

This chain uses TRBV5-5 with TRBJ1-1, with TRBD1 as a possible D gene (6 bases). V was trimmed by 3 bases and J by 11 bases, leaving 14 bases between them. The CDR3 sequence is 12 residues long. Germline V gene lookup returns CDR1 SGHKS and CDR2 YYEKEE (reference sequence). In DNA, the CDR3 is TGTGCCAGCAGCTACCTGAGACAGGACGCTTTCTTT. Translating it yields CASSYLRQDAFF.

V gene TRBV7-9 combines with J gene TRBJ2-5, with unresolved D. V dropped 1 base and J dropped 5 bases, with 14 bases sitting between them. This CDR3 is built from 15 residues. The germline V gene encodes CDR1 SEHNR and CDR2 FQNEAQ (reference sequence). The CDR3 DNA follows: TGTGCCAGCAGCTTAGAAACCCACGTCGGCGAGACCCAGTACTTC. Translation: CASSLETHVGETQYF.

This clonotype was seen many times. The chain links TRBV29-1 to TRBJ1-1; no reliable D call. V was shortened by 6 bases and J by 0 bases, with 14 bases between the two germline ends. This CDR3 has 14 amino acids. The germline CDR1 and CDR2 sequences are SQVTM and ANQGSEA. The CDR3 loop reads CSVQWPFMNTEAFF. Written as DNA, the CDR3 is TGCAGCGTCCAGTGGCCCTTCATGAACACTGAAGCTTTCTTT.

The rearrangement uses TRBV20-1 and TRBJ2-7; no definite D call. From germline, CDR1 is DFQATT and CDR2 SNEGSKA (reference sequence). Trimming took 3 bases from V and 6 from J, leaving 18 bases between them. The CDR3 has 14 residues. The CDR3 nucleotides are TGCAGTGCTAGCGCGGATCGCCGGTCGGGCGAGCAGTACGTC. It specifies CSASADRRSGEQYV.

This clonotype occurred many times. The gene calls are TRBV20-1 and TRBJ1-5, with unresolved D. This CDR3 has 14 residues. V was shortened by 0 bases and J by 1 base, with 7 bases between the two germline ends. Germline V gene data show CDR1 as DFQATT and CDR2 as SNEGSKA (reference sequence). The CDR3 coding sequence is TGCAGTGCTAGAGATCCGGACAGCAATCAGCCCCAGCATTTT. Translating gives CSARDPDSNQPQHF.